This record looks at one TCR beta chain sequence and its context. Its antigen is not identified. The CDR3 consists of 14 residues. Losses at the gene ends were 5 bases for V and 6 bases for J; bases not matched to a gene: 7. Germline lookup yields CDR1 MDHEN and CDR2 SYDVKM. This sample was taken from a study of shared clonotypes between healthy human individuals. Study results and caveats: The study found lower generation probabilities in non-shared clonotypes than in those shared by all four donors. Having only a few donors restricted how much genetic and exposure-history diversity was captured.

Libraries were prepared by immunoSEQ multiplex PCR; TCRdb keeps only in-frame clonotypes and omits some of them. The sample yields 650,000 to 750,000 clones, around 72% seen once. V gene TRBV28 combines with J gene TRBJ1-1; 9 bases fit TRBD1. Sequences were obtained from memory CD4+ T cells sorted from blood. The subset was: CD45RA-negative fraction. The sequence was collected from a woman younger than 45 in good health. The CDR3 bases are TGTGCCAGCAGTGTAACGGACAGGGGCGCTGAAGCTTTCTTT. Protein product: CASSVTDRGAEAFF. Full variable domain (rest looked up from reference TRBV28 and TRBJ1-1): DVKVTQSSRYLVKRTGEKVFLECVQDMDHENMFWYRQDPGLGLRLIYFSYDVKMKEKGDIPEGYSVSREKKERFSLILESASTNQTSMYLCASSVTDRGAEAFFGQGTRLTVV.